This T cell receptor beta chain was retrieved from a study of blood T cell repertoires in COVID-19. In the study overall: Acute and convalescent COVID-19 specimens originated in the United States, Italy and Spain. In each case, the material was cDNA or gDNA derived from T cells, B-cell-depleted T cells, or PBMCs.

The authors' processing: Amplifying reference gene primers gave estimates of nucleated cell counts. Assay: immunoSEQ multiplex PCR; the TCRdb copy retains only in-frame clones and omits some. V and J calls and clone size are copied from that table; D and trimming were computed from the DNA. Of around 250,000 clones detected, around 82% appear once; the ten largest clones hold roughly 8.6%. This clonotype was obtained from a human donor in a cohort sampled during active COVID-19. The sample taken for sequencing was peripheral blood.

The chain's CDR3 is CASSLDRGRFTEAFF. CDR3 sequence (DNA): TGCGCCAGCAGCTTGGACAGGGGGCGATTCACTGAAGCTTTCTTT. This chain connects TRBV5-1 to TRBJ1-1, with 9 bases identical to TRBD1. Germline V CDR1 and CDR2: SGHRS, YFSETQ. J was trimmed by 4 bases and V by 0 bases; bases with no gene match: 4. The CDR3 runs 15 residues.